This passage covers 14 T cell receptor beta chains from one sample sequenced in a study of shared clonotypes between healthy human individuals. Measured with immunoSEQ multiplex PCR; TCRdb has only the in-frame clones, and not every one. The profile covers 2 million to 2.5 million clones, with under 97% appearing a single time and more than 0.1% taken by the ten largest. The sample consisted of naive CD4+ T cells sorted from blood. The subset here: CD45RA+ positively selected. The receptors were gathered from a man younger than 30 in good health.

To note about this clone: One end of the junction varies from germline; a read error may be responsible. J is TRBJ2-1 and V is TRBV7-7; perhaps TRBD1 as D (5 bases). The CDR3 contains 15 residues. From germline, CDR1 is SSHAT and CDR2 FNYEAQ (reference sequence). This CDR3 is CASSLDPGNGNEQFF. The CDR3 bases are TGTGCTAGCAGCTTAGATCCAGGGAATGGGAATGAGCAGTTCTTC.

The chain couples TRBV25-1 to TRBJ2-7, with 10 bases aligning to TRBD1. Germline loops: CDR1 MGHDK, CDR2 SYGVNS. Unmatched junction bases numbered 5, after V lost 4 bases and J lost 2 bases. The CDR3 spans 15 residues. The CDR3 DNA sequence: TGTGCCAGCAGTGTTTTTGGGACAGGGGCCTACGAGCAGTACTTC. Its protein product is CASSVFGTGAYEQYF.

Details on this clone: This same CDR3 is encoded by further DNA sequences in the sample. The rearrangement joins TRBV29-1 to TRBJ2-1, with 7 bases fitting TRBD2. Looked up from germline, CDR1 is SQVTM and CDR2 is ANQGSEA. The CDR3 loop spans 11 amino acids. V trimming: 6 bases; J trimming: 10 bases; junction bases outside the gene matches: 6. The CDR3: CSVAGAGEQFF. CDR3 DNA sequence: TGCAGCGTCGCTGGAGCGGGAGAGCAGTTCTTC.

The genes are TRBV30 and TRBJ1-2, with 7 bases that match TRBD1. Germline trimming cut 5 bases from V and 4 bases from J; bases unmatched to any gene: 1. The CDR3 extends over 11 amino acids. In germline, CDR1 is GTSNPN, CDR2 SVGIG (reference sequence). The CDR3 region has the DNA TGTGCCTGGGGGACAGTCTATGGCTACACCTTC. Its protein is CAWGTVYGYTF.

Worth noting for this clone: The same CDR3 can be traced to other DNA sequences in this sample. The chain combines TRBV7-2 with TRBJ2-2; TRBD2 matches 8 bases. The CDR3 totals 16 residues. V shed 3 bases and J 5 bases; nucleotides not matched to a gene: 8. The V gene's germline CDR1 is SGHTA and CDR2 FQGNSA. CDR3 amino acids: CASSFRSGRGTGELFF. Here the CDR3 DNA reads TGTGCCAGCAGCTTTCGATCCGGGAGGGGAACCGGGGAGCTGTTTTTT.

Of note for this clone: This sample also contains other DNA sequences that code for the same CDR3. The genes are TRBV19 and TRBJ1-1, with no clear D. The CDR3 has 14 amino acids. CDR1 and CDR2 (germline): LNHDA, SQIVND (reference sequence). Between the trimmed V and J ends, which lost 2 bases and 1 base, there was a span of 8 bases. The CDR3 DNA is TGTGCCAGTAGTATACGGACGGCGAACACTGAAGCTTTCTTT. Protein: CASSIRTANTEAFF.

This chain connects TRBV29-1 to TRBJ2-3, with TRBD2 matching over 8 bases. This CDR3 region has 13 residues. The V and J ends lost 7 bases and 3 bases, in that order; junction bases with no gene match: 6. Germline V CDR1 and CDR2: SQVTM, ANQGSEA. In DNA, the CDR3 is TGCAGCGCTTCGGGAGGGCCTACAGATACGCAGTATTTT. It specifies CSASGGPTDTQYF.

Comment on this clone: The identical CDR3 is also encoded by other nucleotide sequences in the sample. This rearrangement joins TRBV5-4 to TRBJ1-1, with D uncertain. The CDR3 is 13 residues long. The germline V gene has CDR1 SGHNT and CDR2 YYREEE (reference sequence). The ends were cut back, 0 bases at V and 0 bases at J, with 3 bases in the middle. CDR3 amino acids: CASSLGLNTEAFF. DNA for the CDR3: TGTGCCAGCAGCTTGGGGCTGAACACTGAAGCTTTCTTT.

This CDR3 is CASSLAKGTETTPQYF. DNA of the CDR3: TGTGCCAGCAGCTTGGCCAAGGGGACAGAGACCACCCCGCAGTATTTT. This chain uses TRBV5-6 with TRBJ2-3, with 7 bases that match TRBD1. The CDR3 spans 16 residues. Germline CDR1 is SGHDT and CDR2 is YYEEEE. Trimming cost V 0 bases and J 10 bases; bases outside gene matches: 14.

This CDR3 is CAISESTAEKLFF. The CDR3 DNA reads TGTGCCATCAGTGAGTCGACAGCTGAAAAACTGTTTTTT. V gene TRBV10-3 combines with J gene TRBJ1-4, with D possibly being TRBD1 (5 bases). The CDR3 is made up of 13 amino acids. Germline V gene sequence: CDR1 ENHRY, CDR2 SYGVKD. The germline V and J ends were trimmed by 0 bases and 7 bases, with 6 bases remaining between them.

The chain is built from TRBV10-2 and TRBJ2-1; D unresolved. Deletions cut 5 bases from V and 9 bases from J, with 14 bases between. CDR1 WSHSY and CDR2 SAAADI come from the germline V gene. The CDR3 is made up of 13 amino acids. As DNA, the CDR3 is TGCGCCAGCAGTCGTTTAGAAGTTGCTGAGCAGTTCTTC. Its protein is CASSRLEVAEQFF.

This clone was seen a handful of times. The V gene is TRBV13, the J gene TRBJ1-6, with 11 bases aligning to TRBD1. The CDR3 contains 14 residues. V shed 3 bases, J shed 9 bases, and the junction held 1 base outside the gene matches. Germline V gene sequence: CDR1 PRHDT, CDR2 FYEKMQ (reference sequence). The chain's CDR3 is CASSLDRGLSPLHF. CDR3 in DNA: TGTGCCAGCAGCTTGGACAGGGGGCTTTCACCCCTCCACTTT.

V usage is TRBV28 and J usage is TRBJ1-5; possibly TRBD1 for D (5 bases). Per the germline V gene, CDR1 is MDHEN and CDR2 is SYDVKM. V lost 7 bases and J lost 4, with 11 bases in between. This CDR3 contains 13 residues. CDR3 DNA: TGTGCCAGCATGGGGCAGCCTAATCAGCCCCAGCATTTT. The encoded protein is CASMGQPNQPQHF. The complete variable domain, with remaining parts taken from reference TRBV28 and TRBJ1-5, reads DVKVTQSSRYLVKRTGEKVFLECVQDMDHENMFWYRQDPGLGLRLIYFSYDVKMKEKGDIPEGYSVSREKKERFSLILESASTNQTSMYLCASMGQPNQPQHFGDGTRLSIL.

The J gene is TRBJ2-1, the V gene TRBV28; D is unclear. Germline values: CDR1 MDHEN, CDR2 SYDVKM. V was clipped by 6 bases and J by 8 bases, with 8 bases between them. CDR3 length: 11 amino acids. For the CDR3, the DNA is TGTGCCAGCAGGAAAGGGCATGAGCAGTTCTTC. It translates to CASRKGHEQFF.